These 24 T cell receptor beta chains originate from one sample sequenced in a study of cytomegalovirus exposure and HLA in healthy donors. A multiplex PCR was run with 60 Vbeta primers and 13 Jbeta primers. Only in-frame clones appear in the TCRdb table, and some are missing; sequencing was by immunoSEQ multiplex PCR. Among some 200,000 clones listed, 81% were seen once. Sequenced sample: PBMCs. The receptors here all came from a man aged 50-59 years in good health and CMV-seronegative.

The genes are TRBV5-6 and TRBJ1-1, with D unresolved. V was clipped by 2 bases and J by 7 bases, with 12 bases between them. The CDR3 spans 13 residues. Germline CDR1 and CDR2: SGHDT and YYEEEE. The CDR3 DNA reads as TGTGCCAGCAGCTTTGGAGTGAGTGGTGAAGCTTTCTTT. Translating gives CASSFGVSGEAFF.

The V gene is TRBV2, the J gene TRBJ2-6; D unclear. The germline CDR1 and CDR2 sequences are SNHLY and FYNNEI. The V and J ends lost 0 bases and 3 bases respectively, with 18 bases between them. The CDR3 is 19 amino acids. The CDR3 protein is CASSEAKTPVFDGANVLTF. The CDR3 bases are TGTGCCAGCAGTGAAGCGAAGACTCCTGTTTTTGATGGGGCCAACGTCCTGACTTTC.

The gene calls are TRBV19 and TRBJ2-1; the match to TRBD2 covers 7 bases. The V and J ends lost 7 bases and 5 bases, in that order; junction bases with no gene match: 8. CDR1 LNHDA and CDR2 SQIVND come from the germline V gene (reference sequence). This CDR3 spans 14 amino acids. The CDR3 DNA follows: TGTGCCAGTAAAAAGGGGAGGGGAAACAATGAGCAGTTCTTC. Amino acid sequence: CASKKGRGNNEQFF.

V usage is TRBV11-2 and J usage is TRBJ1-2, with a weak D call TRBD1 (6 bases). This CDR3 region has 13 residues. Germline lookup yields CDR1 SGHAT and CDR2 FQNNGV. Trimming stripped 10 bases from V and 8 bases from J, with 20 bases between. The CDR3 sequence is CATAPGEGEGYTF. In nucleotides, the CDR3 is TGTGCCACCGCCCCCGGGGAGGGGGAAGGCTACACCTTC.

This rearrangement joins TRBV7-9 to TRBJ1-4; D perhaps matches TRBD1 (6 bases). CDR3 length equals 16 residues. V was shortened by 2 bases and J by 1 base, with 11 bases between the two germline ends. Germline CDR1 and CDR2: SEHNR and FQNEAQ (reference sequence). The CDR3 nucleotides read TGTGCCAGCAGCTTAATGGACAGTTTAACTAATGAAAAACTGTTTTTT. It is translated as CASSLMDSLTNEKLFF.

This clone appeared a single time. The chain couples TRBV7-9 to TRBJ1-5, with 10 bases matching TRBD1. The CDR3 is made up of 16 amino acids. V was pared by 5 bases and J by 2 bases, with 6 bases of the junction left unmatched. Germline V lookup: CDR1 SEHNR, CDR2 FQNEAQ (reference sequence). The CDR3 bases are TGTGCCAGCAGCCCCGGGACAGGGGTCGGCAATCAGCCCCAGCATTTT. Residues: CASSPGTGVGNQPQHF. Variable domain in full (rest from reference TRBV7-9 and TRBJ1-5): DTGVSQNPRHKITKRGQNVTFRCDPISEHNRLYWYRQTLGQGPEFLTYFQNEAQLEKSRLLSDRFSAERPKGSFSTLEIQRTEQGDSAMYLCASSPGTGVGNQPQHFGDGTRLSIL.

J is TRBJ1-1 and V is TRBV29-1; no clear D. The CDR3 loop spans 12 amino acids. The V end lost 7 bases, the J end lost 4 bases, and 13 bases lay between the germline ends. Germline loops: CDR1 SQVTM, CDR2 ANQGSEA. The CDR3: CSGSGFATEAFF. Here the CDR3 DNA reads TGCAGCGGGAGTGGGTTCGCCACTGAAGCTTTCTTT.

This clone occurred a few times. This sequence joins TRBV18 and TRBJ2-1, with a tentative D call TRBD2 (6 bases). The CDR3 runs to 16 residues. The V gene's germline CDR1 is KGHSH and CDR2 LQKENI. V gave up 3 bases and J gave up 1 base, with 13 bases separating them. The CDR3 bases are TGTGCCAGCTCACCTCTGTTGGGGGGTTCCTACAATGAGCAGTTCTTC. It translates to CASSPLLGGSYNEQFF.

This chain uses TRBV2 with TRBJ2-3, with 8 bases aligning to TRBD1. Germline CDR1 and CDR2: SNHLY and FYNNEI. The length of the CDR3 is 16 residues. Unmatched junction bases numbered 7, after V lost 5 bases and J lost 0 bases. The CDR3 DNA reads TGTGCCAGCAGTTCCACAGGGGGACGGAGCACAGATACGCAGTATTTT. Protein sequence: CASSSTGGRSTDTQYF.

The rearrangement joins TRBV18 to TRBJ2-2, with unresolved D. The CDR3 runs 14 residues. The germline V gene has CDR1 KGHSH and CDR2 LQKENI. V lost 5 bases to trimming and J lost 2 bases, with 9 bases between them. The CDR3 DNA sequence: TGTGCCAGCTCAAACTCACGAAACACCGGGGAGCTGTTTTTT. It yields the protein CASSNSRNTGELFF.

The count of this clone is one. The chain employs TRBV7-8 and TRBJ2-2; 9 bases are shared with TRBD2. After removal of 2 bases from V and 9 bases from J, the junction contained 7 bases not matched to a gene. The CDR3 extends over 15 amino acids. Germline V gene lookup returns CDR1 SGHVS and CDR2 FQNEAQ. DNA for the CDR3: TGTGCCAGCAGCTTATTGGGACTAGCCCTCCGGGAGCTGTTTTTT. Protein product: CASSLLGLALRELFF.

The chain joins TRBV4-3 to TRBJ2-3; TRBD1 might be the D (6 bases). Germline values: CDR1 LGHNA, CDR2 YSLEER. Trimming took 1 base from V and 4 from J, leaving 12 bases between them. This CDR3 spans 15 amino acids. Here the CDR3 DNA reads TGCGCCAGCAGCCAAGGCCGACGACAGGCAGATACGCAGTATTTT. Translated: CASSQGRRQADTQYF.

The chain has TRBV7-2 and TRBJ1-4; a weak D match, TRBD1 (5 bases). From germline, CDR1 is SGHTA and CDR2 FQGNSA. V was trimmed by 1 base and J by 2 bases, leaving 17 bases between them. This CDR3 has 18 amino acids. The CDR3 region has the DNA TGTGCCAGCAGCTTAGGGACGGGGAGGGGAACGACTAATGAAAAACTGTTTTTT. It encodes CASSLGTGRGTTNEKLFF.

The CDR3 DNA is TGTGCCAGCAGCGGACTAGCGGCGAGATGGGGGACAGATACGCAGTATTTT. Translation: CASSGLAARWGTDTQYF. The chain uses TRBV6-4 and TRBJ2-3; TRBD2 aligns across 10 bases. The germline gives CDR1 MRHNA, CDR2 SNTAGT. Trimming removed 6 bases from V and 3 bases from J; junction bases left unmatched: 12. The CDR3 is made up of 17 amino acids.

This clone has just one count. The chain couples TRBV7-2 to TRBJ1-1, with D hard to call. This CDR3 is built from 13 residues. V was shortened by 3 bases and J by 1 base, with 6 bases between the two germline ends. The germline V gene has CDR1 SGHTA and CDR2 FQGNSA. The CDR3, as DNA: TGTGCCAGCAGCTTTAGGAGGAACACTGAAGCTTTCTTT. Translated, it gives CASSFRRNTEAFF.

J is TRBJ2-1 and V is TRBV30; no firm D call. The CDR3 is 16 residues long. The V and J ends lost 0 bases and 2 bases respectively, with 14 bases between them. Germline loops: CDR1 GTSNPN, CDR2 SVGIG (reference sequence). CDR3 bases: TGTGCCTGGAGTGTATCGAACCTCGGTCCCTACAATGAGCAGTTCTTC. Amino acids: CAWSVSNLGPYNEQFF.

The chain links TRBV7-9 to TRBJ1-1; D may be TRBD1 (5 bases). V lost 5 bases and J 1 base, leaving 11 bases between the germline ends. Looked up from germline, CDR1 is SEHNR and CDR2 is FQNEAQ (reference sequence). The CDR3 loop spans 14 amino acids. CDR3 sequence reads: CASSVFTGNTEAFF. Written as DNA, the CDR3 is TGTGCCAGCAGCGTCTTCACAGGGAACACTGAAGCTTTCTTT.

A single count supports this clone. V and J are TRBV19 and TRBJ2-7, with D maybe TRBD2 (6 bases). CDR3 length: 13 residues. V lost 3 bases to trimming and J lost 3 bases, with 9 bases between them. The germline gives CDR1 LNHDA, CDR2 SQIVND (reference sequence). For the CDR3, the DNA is TGTGCCAGTAGTATGCGGGATAACTACGAGCAGTACTTC. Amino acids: CASSMRDNYEQYF.

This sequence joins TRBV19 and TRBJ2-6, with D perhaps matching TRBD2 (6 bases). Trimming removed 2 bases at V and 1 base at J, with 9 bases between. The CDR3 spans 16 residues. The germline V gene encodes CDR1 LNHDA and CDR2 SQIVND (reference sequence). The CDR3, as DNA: TGTGCCAGTAGTATATCTGGAGGGTCTGGGGCCAACGTCCTGACTTTC. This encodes CASSISGGSGANVLTF.

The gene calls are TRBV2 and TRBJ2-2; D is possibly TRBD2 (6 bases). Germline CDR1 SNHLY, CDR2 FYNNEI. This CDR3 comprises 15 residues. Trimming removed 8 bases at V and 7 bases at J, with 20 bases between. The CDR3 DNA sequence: TGTGCCAGCCTTAGACTGAGTAGGGGAGGCGGGGAGCTGTTTTTT. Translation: CASLRLSRGGGELFF.

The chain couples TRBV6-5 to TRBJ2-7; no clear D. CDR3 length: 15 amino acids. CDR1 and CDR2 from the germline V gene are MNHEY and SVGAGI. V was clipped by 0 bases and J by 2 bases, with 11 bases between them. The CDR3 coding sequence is TGTGCCAGCAGTTACTCCAAACTTTCAACCTACGAGCAGTACTTC. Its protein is CASSYSKLSTYEQYF.

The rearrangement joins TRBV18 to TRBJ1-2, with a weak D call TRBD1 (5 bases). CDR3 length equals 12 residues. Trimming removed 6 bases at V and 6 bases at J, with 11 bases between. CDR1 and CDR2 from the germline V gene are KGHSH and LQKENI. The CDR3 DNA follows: TGTGCCAGCTCGGGGGGAGGAGATGGCTACACCTTC. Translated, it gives CASSGGGDGYTF.

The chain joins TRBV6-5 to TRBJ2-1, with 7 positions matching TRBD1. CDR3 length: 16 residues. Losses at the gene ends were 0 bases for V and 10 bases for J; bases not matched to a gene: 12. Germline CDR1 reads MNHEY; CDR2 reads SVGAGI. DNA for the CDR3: TGTGCCAGCAGTTACTCGAAGAGGACAGGCCGAGGGGAGCAGTTCTTC. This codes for CASSYSKRTGRGEQFF.

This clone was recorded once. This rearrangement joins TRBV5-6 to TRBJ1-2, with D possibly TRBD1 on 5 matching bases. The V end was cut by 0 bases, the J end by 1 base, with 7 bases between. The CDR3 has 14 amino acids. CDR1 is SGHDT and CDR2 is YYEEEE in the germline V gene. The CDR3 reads CASSLGQLNYGYTF. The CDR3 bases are TGTGCCAGCAGCTTGGGACAGCTTAACTATGGCTACACCTTC.